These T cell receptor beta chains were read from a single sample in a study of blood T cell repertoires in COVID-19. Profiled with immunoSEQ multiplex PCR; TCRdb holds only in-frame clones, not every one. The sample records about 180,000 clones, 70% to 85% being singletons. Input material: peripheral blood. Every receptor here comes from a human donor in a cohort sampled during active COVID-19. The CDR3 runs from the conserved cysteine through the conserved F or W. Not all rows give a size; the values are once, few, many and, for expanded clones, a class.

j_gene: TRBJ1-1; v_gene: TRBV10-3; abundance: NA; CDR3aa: CAISPREGNGDTEAFF
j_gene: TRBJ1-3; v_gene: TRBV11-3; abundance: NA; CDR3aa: CASSRTNLDTIYF
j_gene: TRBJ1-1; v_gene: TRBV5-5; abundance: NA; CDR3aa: CASSLTEMNTEAFF
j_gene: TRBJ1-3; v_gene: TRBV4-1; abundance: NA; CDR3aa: CASSPPPRELSGNTIYF
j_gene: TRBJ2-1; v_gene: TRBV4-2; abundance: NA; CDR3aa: CASSQEQVPSYNEQFF
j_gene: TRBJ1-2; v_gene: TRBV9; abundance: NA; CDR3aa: CASSVGRTGVIDYGYTF
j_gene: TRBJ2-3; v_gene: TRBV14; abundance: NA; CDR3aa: CASSHFGLNTDTQYF
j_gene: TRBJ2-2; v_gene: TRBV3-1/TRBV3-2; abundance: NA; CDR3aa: CASSQVGLDYDAGELFF
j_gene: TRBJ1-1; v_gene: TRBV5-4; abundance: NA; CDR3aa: CASSLQGARTEAFF
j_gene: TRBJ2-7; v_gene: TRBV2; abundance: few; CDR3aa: CASSPNRGRDEQYF
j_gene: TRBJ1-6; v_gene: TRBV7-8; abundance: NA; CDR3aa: CASSLVAGERSSLHF
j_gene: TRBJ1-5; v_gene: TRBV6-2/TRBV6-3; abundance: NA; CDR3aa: CASSQGSPQPQHF
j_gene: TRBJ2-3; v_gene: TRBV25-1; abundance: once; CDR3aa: CASSRPGGGTDTQYF
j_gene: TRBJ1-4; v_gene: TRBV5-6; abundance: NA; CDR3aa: CASSLGQGKEKLFF
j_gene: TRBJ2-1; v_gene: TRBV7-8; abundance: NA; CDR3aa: CASSWELAGSYNEQFF
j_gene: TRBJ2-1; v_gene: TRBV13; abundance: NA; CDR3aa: CASSNRDSYNEQFF
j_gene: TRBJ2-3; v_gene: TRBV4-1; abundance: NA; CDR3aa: CASSPKGRHTQYF
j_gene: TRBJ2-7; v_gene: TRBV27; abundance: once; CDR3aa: CASSPSFTSGGTQYF